The clone carrying this TCR beta chain was found many times. Its antigen remains unidentified. The data originate from a study of regulatory T cells in long-lasting Graves disease. General study results and limits: Persistent-disease Graves' patients showed less TCR diversity than new cases. Under persistent disease, TRBV28, TRBJ1-2 and TRBJ2-5 were used preferentially.

Time point here: persistent/refractory GD, antithyroid drugs over 5 years with positive TRAb. From PBMCs, RNA was extracted and then used to make the TCR library. Patients met American Thyroid Association criteria for Graves' disease. The authors drew 7 to 10 milliliters of peripheral blood into EDTA tubes. In building TCR beta libraries, iRepertoire HTBI primers were used together with Arm-PCR of CDR3 regions. MiXCR, run by TCRdb on the multiplex PCR reads, gives a single entry per CDR3 protein. Among roughly 490,000 distinct CDR3 sequences, roughly 22% were seen once, and the ten largest hold roughly 14%. V dropped 2 bases and J dropped 3 bases, with 10 bases sitting between them. The length of the CDR3 is 14 residues. CDR1 is SGHTA and CDR2 is FQGNSA in the germline V gene.

Sequences were derived from peripheral blood mononuclear cells (PBMCs), sampled when the disease was refractory, from a patient treated with antithyroid drugs. The receptor was derived from a female donor with Graves disease. This chain links TRBV7-2 with TRBJ2-5, with D possibly TRBD2 on 6 matching bases. CDR3 coding DNA: TGTGCCAGCAGCTTACGGGAGTTAGAAGAGACCCAGTACTTC. Amino acid sequence: CASSLRELEETQYF.